These 15 T cell receptor beta chains originate from one sample sequenced in a study of response to subunit inactivated influenza vaccine. Using its own MiXCR run on the RT-PCR reads, TCRdb lists one record per CDR3 protein. The sample carries 630,000 or so distinct CDR3 sequences, more than 15% recorded once. The material sequenced was PBMCs from blood, taken about 12 days after vaccination. The receptor source for this set is a man between 45 and 60 years old who received an inactivated influenza vaccine.

This rearrangement joins TRBV6-1 to TRBJ2-5, with TRBD1 as a possible D gene (5 bases). CDR3 size: 13 residues. Germline CDR1 and CDR2: MNHNS and SASEGT. The ends were cut back, 7 bases at V and 2 bases at J, with 11 bases in the middle. The CDR3 nucleotides read TGTGCCAGCAAGAAGGGGCAGCAAGAGACCCAGTACTTC. Amino acids: CASKKGQQETQYF.

This clonotype appeared a few times. This sequence joins TRBV5-1 and TRBJ2-1; D is ambiguous. V was clipped by 4 bases and J by 4 bases, with 9 bases between them. The CDR3 contains 13 residues. Germline V gene lookup returns CDR1 SGHRS and CDR2 YFSETQ. CDR3 region: CASSTDGYNEQFF. In DNA, the CDR3 is TGCGCCAGCAGCACAGACGGGTACAATGAGCAGTTCTTC.

CDR3 sequence: CASSLIAGVNNEQFF. The DNA of the CDR3 is TGTGCCAGCAGCTTGATAGCGGGAGTTAACAATGAGCAGTTCTTC. This chain uses TRBV5-4 with TRBJ2-1, with 9 positions matching TRBD2. Germline CDR1 SGHNT, CDR2 YYREEE (reference sequence). The junction had 4 bases not matched to a gene; V was cut back by 1 base and J by 5 bases. This CDR3 comprises 15 residues.

This clonotype was detected a few times. The V gene is TRBV6-2 or TRBV6-3, the J gene TRBJ2-7, with TRBD1 identical over 7 bases. The trim removed 6 bases at V and 3 bases at J, leaving 11 bases unmatched. The germline CDR1 and CDR2 sequences are MNHEY and SVGEGT. This CDR3 contains 15 residues. The CDR3, as DNA: TGTGCCAGCAGCCTCGGGCAGGGGGAAATCTACGAGCAGTACTTC. Translating it yields CASSLGQGEIYEQYF.

This clonotype was seen a handful of times. The chain uses TRBV28 and TRBJ2-7; 13 bases agree with TRBD2. CDR1 and CDR2 (germline): MDHEN, SYDVKM. The J segment lost 2 bases and the V segment lost 1 base, leaving 2 bases of the junction unmatched. The CDR3 has 16 amino acids. This CDR3 is CASSLSGLAGAYEQYF. CDR3 sequence (DNA): TGTGCCAGCAGTTTATCAGGACTAGCGGGAGCCTACGAGCAGTACTTC.

Many counts were recorded for this clonotype. The chain recombines TRBV5-6 with TRBJ2-1, with a tentative D call TRBD2 (6 bases). Germline CDR1 SGHDT, CDR2 YYEEEE. There are 16 residues in the CDR3. V was shortened by 3 bases and J by 2 bases, with 15 bases between the two germline ends. As DNA, the CDR3 is TGTGCCAGCAGCTCGGGAGCCCCTGCGACCTACAATGAGCAGTTCTTC. Amino acids: CASSSGAPATYNEQFF.

This clonotype was seen more than once but under ten times. V gene TRBV4-2 combines with J gene TRBJ2-3, with TRBD2 matching 9 bases. The germline CDR1 and CDR2 sequences are LGHNA and YNFKEQ. This CDR3 contains 18 residues. V was pared by 0 bases and J by 3 bases, with 10 bases of the junction left unmatched. CDR3 amino acids: CASSQDRASGKGTDTQYF. In DNA form, the CDR3 reads TGTGCCAGCAGCCAAGATAGGGCTAGCGGGAAAGGTACAGATACGCAGTATTTT.

This clonotype has only a few counts. The chain couples TRBV7-2 to TRBJ2-1; 11 nucleotides match TRBD2. Germline lookup yields CDR1 SGHTA and CDR2 FQGNSA. The CDR3 sequence is 17 residues long. V dropped 2 bases and J dropped 6; count of bases not matched to a gene: 9. The CDR3 here is CASSLYTTGTSGNEQFF. The CDR3 DNA reads TGTGCCAGCAGCTTATATACTACCGGGACTAGCGGCAATGAGCAGTTCTTC.

This chain connects TRBV7-6 to TRBJ1-5, with D maybe TRBD1 (5 bases). The germline V gene encodes CDR1 SGHVS and CDR2 FNYEAQ. This CDR3 is 14 amino acids long. Trimming took 2 bases from V and 8 from J, leaving 13 bases between them. This CDR3 reads CASSLTSGVEPQHF. The CDR3 region has the DNA TGTGCCAGCAGCTTAACCTCGGGGGTGGAGCCCCAGCATTTT.

This chain connects TRBV5-1 to TRBJ2-1, with D unresolved. Germline assignment: CDR1 SGHRS and CDR2 YFSETQ. The V end lost 4 bases, the J end lost 7 bases, and 12 bases lay between the germline ends. This CDR3 has 13 amino acids. The CDR3 sequence is CASSLNAANEQFF. In nucleotides, the CDR3 is TGCGCCAGCAGCCTCAATGCGGCGAATGAGCAGTTCTTC.

On this clonotype: No conserved phenylalanine or tryptophan is present at the end of the CDR3, so a read error is the likely explanation. The DNA is omitted, as the CDR3 cannot be located on it reliably, and the CDR3 follows TCRdb's listing. V gene TRBV3-1 combines with J gene TRBJ2-1. The CDR3 spans 8 residues, counting both ends. Germline assignment: CDR1 LGHDT and CDR2 YNNKEL (reference sequence). CDR3 sequence: CASSQDFV.

The J gene is TRBJ2-1, the V gene TRBV28, with D unclear. The CDR3 spans 14 residues. Germline values: CDR1 MDHEN, CDR2 SYDVKM. V lost 6 bases, J lost 6 bases, and 15 bases lay in between. The CDR3 nucleotides are TGTGCCAGCAGCCTAGTTGGCGCAGGCAATGAGCAGTTCTTC. This encodes CASSLVGAGNEQFF.

The V gene is TRBV29-1, the J gene TRBJ2-1, with 9 bases lining up with TRBD2. V lost 7 bases to trimming and J lost 5 bases; unmatched junction nucleotides: 6. The germline V gene encodes CDR1 SQVTM and CDR2 ANQGSEA. The CDR3 runs to 13 residues. The CDR3 DNA is TGCAGCGCCGCGGGAGGGAGTCACAATGAGCAGTTCTTC. Its protein product is CSAAGGSHNEQFF.

The J gene is TRBJ2-6, the V gene TRBV9; 7 bases are shared with TRBD2. The ends lost 4 bases at V and 3 bases at J; junction bases unmatched: 4. The CDR3 loop spans 15 amino acids. Germline CDR1 is SGDLS and CDR2 is YYNGEE. CDR3 coding DNA: TGTGCCAGCAGCACCGGGAGGTTTGGGGCCAACGTCCTGACTTTC. It translates to CASSTGRFGANVLTF.

This clonotype was observed a few times. The chain is built from TRBV20-1 and TRBJ2-5; the match to TRBD1 covers 12 bases. The germline V gene encodes CDR1 DFQATT and CDR2 SNEGSKA (reference sequence). V lost 4 bases to trimming and J lost 4 bases; unmatched junction nucleotides: 7. The CDR3 is made up of 15 amino acids. The CDR3 sequence is CSATGTGGSAETQYF. For the CDR3, the DNA is TGCAGTGCTACGGGGACAGGGGGCTCAGCAGAGACCCAGTACTTC.